This T cell receptor (beta chain) stems from a study of OX40 agonist ivuxolimab in advanced cancers. Whole-study results and caveats: Clonal expansion by week 6 occurred in CD4+ and CD8+ blood T cells (at 0.1 to 3.0 mg/kg). On average, CD8+ T cells had more expanded clones than CD4+.

Remarks on this clone: Its cognate antigen is unknown.

TCRdb keeps only in-frame clones here, not all; method: immunoSEQ multiplex PCR. The sample shows tens of thousands of clones, around 80% of them seen only once. The CDR3 has 16 amino acids. CDR1 is ENHRY and CDR2 is SYGVKD in the germline V gene. V was clipped by 4 bases and J by 0 bases, with 10 bases between them. This chain uses TRBV10-3 with TRBJ2-6, with no clear D. The sequence was collected from an adult with an advanced solid tumor such as melanoma, head and neck, liver or kidney cancer. The sequenced sample was CD4+ or CD8+ T cells sorted from blood, obtained in a trial of the OX40 agonist ivuxolimab. This CDR3 reads CAISGKAGSGANVLTF. The CDR3 coding sequence is TGTGCCATCAGTGGTAAGGCCGGCTCTGGGGCCAACGTCCTGACTTTC.